This TCR beta chain emerged from a study of technical replicates of blood from a handful of donors. The data were produced by immunoSEQ multiplex PCR, yet TCRdb's version contains in-frame clones alone and is incomplete. The sample carries some 93,000 clones, about 95% recorded once. This CDR3 is 15 amino acids long. V lost 6 bases to trimming and J lost 5 bases; unmatched junction nucleotides: 8. CDR1 and CDR2 (germline): SGHTA, FQGNSA. The source material was T cells isolated from PBMCs. The chain employs TRBV7-2 and TRBJ1-5; 9 bases agree with TRBD1. The receptor's source is a human donor in good health. CDR3 in amino acids: CASRQTGGADQPQHF. As DNA, the CDR3 is TGTGCCAGCAGACAAACAGGGGGCGCGGATCAGCCCCAGCATTTT.